This TCR beta chain was identified during a study of post-analysis software for immune sequencing data. Whole-study findings and limits: Five or six TRBV segments, including TRBV5-6, TRBV5-1 and TRBV20-1, were more frequent in patients than controls.

Included in the TCR beta cDNA libraries were unique molecular identifiers. Each CDR3 protein gets one entry after TCRdb re-called the PCR reads with MiXCR. The sample lists 750,000 to 950,000 distinct CDR3 sequences; about 53% were seen once. Points on this clonotype: Its antigen is currently unknown.

Trimming took off 2 bases at V and 1 base at J, with 5 bases between the two ends. The germline gives CDR1 SQVTM, CDR2 ANQGSEA. There are 12 residues in the CDR3. Sequenced input: blood. This TCR derives from a girl aged 10-17 years with multiple sclerosis. This sequence joins TRBV29-1 and TRBJ1-1; D not resolved. The DNA for the CDR3 is TGCAGCGTTGAATTACGGAACACTGAAGCTTTCTTT. This translates into CSVELRNTEAFF.